This T cell receptor (beta chain) was sequenced in a study of blood T cell repertoires in COVID-19. In the study overall: COVID-19 samples from acute and convalescent phases originated in the United States, Italy and Spain.

Germline V gene sequence: CDR1 KGHSH, CDR2 LQKENI. V was pared by 2 bases and J by 6 bases, with 14 bases between. This CDR3 is built from 14 residues. As processed by the authors: Amplifying reference gene primers gave estimates of nucleated cell counts. This table comes from immunoSEQ multiplex PCR, and its TCRdb copy is limited to in-frame clones, with some not included. V, J and clone size reflect that table, while D and trimming were determined from the DNA. The sample yields approximately 490,000 clones, approximately 86% seen once. Researchers sorted participants into cohorts using their self-reported clinical history.

The source material was PBMCs or T cells enriched from blood (not recorded which). This chain joins TRBV18 and TRBJ2-7, with D possibly TRBD2 on 5 matching bases. The TCR was taken from a woman aged 18-35 years who had recovered from COVID-19. CDR3 nucleotide sequence: TGTGCCAGCTCACCAATACAAGAGGGTGGCGAGCAGTACTTC. Amino acid sequence: CASSPIQEGGEQYF.